This T cell receptor beta chain comes out of a study of blood T cell repertoires in COVID-19. Study at large: PBMCs, B-cell-depleted T cells, or T cells provided the cDNA or gDNA that made up the material.

Generated by immunoSEQ multiplex PCR, the TCRdb table keeps only in-frame clones and is missing some. The sample comprises about 480,000 clones, around 89% of which are singletons, and 4% to 5.5% rests with the top ten. The CDR3 extends over 14 amino acids. Germline V CDR1 and CDR2: SGHNT, YYREEE (reference sequence). V was pared by 0 bases and J by 1 base, with 8 bases between. Sequencing used peripheral blood. The clonotype was recovered from a woman aged 25-40 years with acute or convalescent COVID-19. The chain uses TRBV5-4 and TRBJ2-7; tentatively, D is TRBD1 (6 bases). The CDR3 region is CASSLGDTSYEQYF. In DNA form, the CDR3 reads TGTGCCAGCAGCTTGGGGGACACTTCCTACGAGCAGTACTTC.